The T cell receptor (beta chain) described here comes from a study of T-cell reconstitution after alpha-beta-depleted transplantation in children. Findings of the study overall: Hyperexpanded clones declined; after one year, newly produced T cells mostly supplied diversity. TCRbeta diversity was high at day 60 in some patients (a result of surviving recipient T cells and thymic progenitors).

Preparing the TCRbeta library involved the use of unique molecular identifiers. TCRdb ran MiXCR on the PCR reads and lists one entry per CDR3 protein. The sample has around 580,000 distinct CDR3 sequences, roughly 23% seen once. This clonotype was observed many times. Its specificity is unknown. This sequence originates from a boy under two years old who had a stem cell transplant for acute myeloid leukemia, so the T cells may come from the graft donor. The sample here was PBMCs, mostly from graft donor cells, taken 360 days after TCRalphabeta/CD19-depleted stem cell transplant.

DNA of the CDR3: TGTGCCAGCGGTAGAGTTAATGAAAAACTGTTTTTT. Its protein product is CASGRVNEKLFF. V gene TRBV6-5 combines with J gene TRBJ1-4, with D hard to call. V was shortened by 8 bases and J by 4 bases, with 8 bases between the two germline ends. This CDR3 has 12 residues. Germline V lookup: CDR1 MNHEY, CDR2 SVGAGI.